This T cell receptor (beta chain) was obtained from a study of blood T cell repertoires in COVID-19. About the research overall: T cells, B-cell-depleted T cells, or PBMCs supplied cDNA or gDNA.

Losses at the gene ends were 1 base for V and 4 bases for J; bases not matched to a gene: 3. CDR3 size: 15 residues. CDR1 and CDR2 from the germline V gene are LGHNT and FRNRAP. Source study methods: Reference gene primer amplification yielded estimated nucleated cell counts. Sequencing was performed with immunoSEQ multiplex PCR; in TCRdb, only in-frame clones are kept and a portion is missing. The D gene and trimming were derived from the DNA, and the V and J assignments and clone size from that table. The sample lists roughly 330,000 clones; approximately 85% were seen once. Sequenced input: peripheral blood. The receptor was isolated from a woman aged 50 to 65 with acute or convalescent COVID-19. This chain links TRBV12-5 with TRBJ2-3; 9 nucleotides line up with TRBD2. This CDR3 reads CASGLGTSVSDTQYF. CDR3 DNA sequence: TGTGCTAGTGGTTTGGGGACTAGCGTCTCAGATACGCAGTATTTT.